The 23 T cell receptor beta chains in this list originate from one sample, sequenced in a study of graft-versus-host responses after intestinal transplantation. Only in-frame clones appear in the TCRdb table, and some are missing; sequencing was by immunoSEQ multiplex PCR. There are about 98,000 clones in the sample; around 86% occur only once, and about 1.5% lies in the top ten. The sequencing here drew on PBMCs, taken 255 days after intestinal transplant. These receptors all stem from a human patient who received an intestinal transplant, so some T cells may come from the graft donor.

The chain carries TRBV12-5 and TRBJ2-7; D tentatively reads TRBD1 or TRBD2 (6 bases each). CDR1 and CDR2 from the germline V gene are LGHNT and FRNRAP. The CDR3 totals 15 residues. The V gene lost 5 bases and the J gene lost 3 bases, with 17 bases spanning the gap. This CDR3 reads CASGQGERGRYEQYV. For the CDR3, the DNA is TGTGCTAGTGGTCAAGGGGAACGGGGGCGCTACGAGCAGTACGTC.

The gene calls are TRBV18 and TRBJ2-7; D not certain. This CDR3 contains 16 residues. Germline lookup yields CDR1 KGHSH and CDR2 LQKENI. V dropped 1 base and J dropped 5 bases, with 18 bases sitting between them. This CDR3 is CASSPRRASPMDEQYV. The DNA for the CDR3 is TGTGCCAGCTCACCACGTAGGGCCAGCCCGATGGACGAGCAGTACGTC.

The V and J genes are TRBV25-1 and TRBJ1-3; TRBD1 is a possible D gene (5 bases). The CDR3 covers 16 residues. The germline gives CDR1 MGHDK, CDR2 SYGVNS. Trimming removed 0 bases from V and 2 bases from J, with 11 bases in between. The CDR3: CASSEYGGGPGNTIYF. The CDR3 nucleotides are TGTGCCAGCAGTGAATACGGGGGTGGGCCTGGAAACACCATATATTTT. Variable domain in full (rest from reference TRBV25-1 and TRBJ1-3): EADIYQTPRYLVIGTGKKITLECSQTMGHDKMYWYQQDPGMELHLIHYSYGVNSTEKGDLSSESTVSRIRTEHFPLTLESARPSHTSQYLCASSEYGGGPGNTIYFGEGSWLTVV.

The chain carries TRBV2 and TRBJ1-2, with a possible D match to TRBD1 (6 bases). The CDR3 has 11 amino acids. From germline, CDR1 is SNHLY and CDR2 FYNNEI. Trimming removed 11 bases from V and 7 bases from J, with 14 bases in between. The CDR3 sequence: CALRGGLGYTF. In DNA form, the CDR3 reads TGTGCCCTTCGAGGGGGGCTTGGCTACACCTTC.

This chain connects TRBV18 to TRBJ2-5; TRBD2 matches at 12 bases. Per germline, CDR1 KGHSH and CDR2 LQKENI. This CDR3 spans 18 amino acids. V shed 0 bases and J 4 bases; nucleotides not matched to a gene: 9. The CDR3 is CASSPPMGELAGGETQYF. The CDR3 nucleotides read TGTGCCAGCTCACCACCGATGGGGGAACTAGCGGGAGGAGAGACCCAGTACTTC.

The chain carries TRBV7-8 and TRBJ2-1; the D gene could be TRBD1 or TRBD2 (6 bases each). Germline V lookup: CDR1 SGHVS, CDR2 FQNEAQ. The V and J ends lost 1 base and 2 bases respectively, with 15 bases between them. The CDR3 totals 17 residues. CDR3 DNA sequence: TGTGCCAGCAGCTTAGGGAATAGGGGGGACCCCTACAATGAGCAGTTCTTC. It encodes CASSLGNRGDPYNEQFF.

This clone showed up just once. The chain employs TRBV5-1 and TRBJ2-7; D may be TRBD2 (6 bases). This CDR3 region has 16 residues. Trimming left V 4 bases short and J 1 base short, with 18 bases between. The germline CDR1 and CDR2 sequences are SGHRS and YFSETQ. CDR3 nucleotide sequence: TGCGCCAGCAGCCTCGGAAGTAGCGGATTATCCTACGAGCAGTACTTC. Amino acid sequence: CASSLGSSGLSYEQYF.

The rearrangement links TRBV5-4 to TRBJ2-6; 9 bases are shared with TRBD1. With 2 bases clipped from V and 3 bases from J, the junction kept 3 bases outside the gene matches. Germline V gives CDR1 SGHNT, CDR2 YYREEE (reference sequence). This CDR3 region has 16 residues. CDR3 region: CASSFTGGDGANVLTF. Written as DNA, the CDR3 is TGTGCCAGCAGCTTCACAGGGGGCGATGGGGCCAACGTCCTGACTTTC.

For the CDR3, the DNA is TGTGCCAGCAGCTTAGTTCCCGGGAGTATGGGCGAGCAGTACTTC. Translation gives CASSLVPGSMGEQYF. The chain carries TRBV7-8 and TRBJ2-7, with a possible D match to TRBD2 (6 bases). Germline V CDR1 and CDR2: SGHVS, FQNEAQ. The CDR3 runs to 15 residues. Trimming took off 1 base at V and 6 bases at J, with 16 bases between the two ends.

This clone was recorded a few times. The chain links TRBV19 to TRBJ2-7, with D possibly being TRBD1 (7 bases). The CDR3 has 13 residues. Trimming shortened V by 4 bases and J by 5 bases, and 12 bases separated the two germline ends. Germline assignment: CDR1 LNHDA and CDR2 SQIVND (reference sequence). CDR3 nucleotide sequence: TGTGCCAGTAGTAAGGGGGCGGGGCACGAGCAGTACGTC. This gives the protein CASSKGAGHEQYV.

CDR3 amino acids: CASSTGGQPSYEQYF. The CDR3 coding sequence is TGTGCCAGCAGCACCGGGGGCCAGCCCTCCTACGAGCAGTACTTC. The genes are TRBV27 and TRBJ2-7, with D perhaps TRBD1 or TRBD2 (6 bases each). Between the trimmed V and J ends, which lost 6 bases and 0 bases, there was a span of 15 bases. Germline CDR1 and CDR2: MNHEY and SMNVEV (reference sequence). The CDR3 spans 15 residues.

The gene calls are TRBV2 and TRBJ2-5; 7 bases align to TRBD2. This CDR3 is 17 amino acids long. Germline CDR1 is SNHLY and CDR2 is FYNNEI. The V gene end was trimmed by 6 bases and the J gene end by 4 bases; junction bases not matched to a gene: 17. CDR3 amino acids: CASSPNYGLVFLETQYF. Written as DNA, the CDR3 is TGTGCCAGCAGCCCCAATTACGGACTAGTGTTTTTAGAGACCCAGTACTTC.

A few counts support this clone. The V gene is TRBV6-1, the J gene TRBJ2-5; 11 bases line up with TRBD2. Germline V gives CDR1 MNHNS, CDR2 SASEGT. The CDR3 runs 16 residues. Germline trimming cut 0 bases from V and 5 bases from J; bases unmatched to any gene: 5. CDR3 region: CASSEAALAGGETQYF. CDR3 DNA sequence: TGTGCCAGCAGTGAAGCGGCCCTAGCGGGAGGTGAGACCCAGTACTTC.

The CDR3 sequence is CASSWFPPYEQYV. In DNA form, the CDR3 reads TGCGCCAGCAGTTGGTTCCCCCCCTACGAGCAGTACGTC. The chain has TRBV23-1 and TRBJ2-7; D gene ambiguous. TRBV23-1 is labeled an ORF, and its function is uncertain. The CDR3 spans 13 residues. Trimming pared 5 bases from V and 2 bases from J, leaving 10 bases between.

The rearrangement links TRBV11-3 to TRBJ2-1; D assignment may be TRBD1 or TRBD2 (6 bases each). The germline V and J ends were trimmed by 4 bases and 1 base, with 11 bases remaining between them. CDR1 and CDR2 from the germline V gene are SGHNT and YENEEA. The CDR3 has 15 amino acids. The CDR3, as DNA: TGTGCCAGCAGCTCGAGAGGGGGGTCCTACAATGAGCAGTTCTTC. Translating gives CASSSRGGSYNEQFF.

The CDR3 here is CASSQVRGDITDTQYF. CDR3 bases: TGCGCCAGCAGCCAAGTTCGGGGGGATATCACAGATACGCAGTATTTT. This rearrangement joins TRBV4-1 to TRBJ2-3, with 7 bases fitting TRBD2. Germline CDR1 MGHRA, CDR2 YSYEKL. V gave up 1 base and J gave up 2 bases; unmatched junction bases: 6. This CDR3 is built from 16 residues.

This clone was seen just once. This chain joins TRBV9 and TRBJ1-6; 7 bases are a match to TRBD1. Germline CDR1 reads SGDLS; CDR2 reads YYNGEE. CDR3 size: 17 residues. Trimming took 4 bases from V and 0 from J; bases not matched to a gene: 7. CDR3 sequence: CASSPRDSDSYNSPLHF. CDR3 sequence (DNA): TGTGCCAGCAGCCCTCGGGACAGTGACTCCTATAATTCACCCCTCCACTTT. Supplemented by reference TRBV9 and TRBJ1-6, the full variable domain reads DSGVTQTPKHLITATGQRVTLRCSPRSGDLSVYWYQQSLDQGLQFLIQYYNGEERAKGNILERFSAQQFPDLHSELNLSSLELGDSALYFCASSPRDSDSYNSPLHFGNGTRLTVT.

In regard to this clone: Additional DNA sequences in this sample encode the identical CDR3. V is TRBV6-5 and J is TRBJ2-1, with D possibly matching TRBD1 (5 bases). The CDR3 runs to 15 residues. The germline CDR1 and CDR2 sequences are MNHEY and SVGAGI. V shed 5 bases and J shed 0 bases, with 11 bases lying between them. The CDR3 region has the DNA TGTGCCAGCAGTCCAGACAGTAGCTCCTACAATGAGCAGTTCTTC. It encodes CASSPDSSSYNEQFF.

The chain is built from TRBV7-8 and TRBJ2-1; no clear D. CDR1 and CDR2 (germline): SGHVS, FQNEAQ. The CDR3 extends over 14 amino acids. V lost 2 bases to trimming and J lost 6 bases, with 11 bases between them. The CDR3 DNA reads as TGTGCCAGCAGCTTAAAACGGTTGGGCAATGAGCAGTTCTTC. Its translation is CASSLKRLGNEQFF. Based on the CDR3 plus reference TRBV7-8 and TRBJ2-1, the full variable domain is GAGVSQSPRYKVAKRGQDVALRCDPISGHVSLFWYQQALGQGPEFLTYFQNEAQLDKSGLPSDRFFAERPEGSVSTLKIQRTQQEDSAVYLCASSLKRLGNEQFFGPGTRLTVL.

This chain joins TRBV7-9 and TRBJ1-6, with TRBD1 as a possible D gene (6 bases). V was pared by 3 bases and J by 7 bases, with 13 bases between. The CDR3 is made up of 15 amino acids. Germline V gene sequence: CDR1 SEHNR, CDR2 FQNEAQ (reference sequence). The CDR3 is CASSFPQGNNSPLHF. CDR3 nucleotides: TGTGCCAGCAGCTTTCCTCAGGGGAACAATTCACCCCTCCACTTT.

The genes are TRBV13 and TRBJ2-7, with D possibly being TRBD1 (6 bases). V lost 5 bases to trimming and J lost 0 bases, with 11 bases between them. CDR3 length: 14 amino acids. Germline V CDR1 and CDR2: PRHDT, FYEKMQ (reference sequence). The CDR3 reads CASSGGGSSYEQYF. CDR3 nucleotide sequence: TGTGCCAGCAGCGGGGGCGGCAGCTCCTACGAGCAGTACTTC.

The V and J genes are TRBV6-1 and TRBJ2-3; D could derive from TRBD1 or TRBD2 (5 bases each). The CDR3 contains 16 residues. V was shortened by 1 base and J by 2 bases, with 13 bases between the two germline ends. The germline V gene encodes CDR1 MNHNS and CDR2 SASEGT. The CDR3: CASSEVPGSDTDTQYF. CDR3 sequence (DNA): TGTGCCAGCAGTGAAGTCCCAGGGAGCGACACAGATACGCAGTATTTT.

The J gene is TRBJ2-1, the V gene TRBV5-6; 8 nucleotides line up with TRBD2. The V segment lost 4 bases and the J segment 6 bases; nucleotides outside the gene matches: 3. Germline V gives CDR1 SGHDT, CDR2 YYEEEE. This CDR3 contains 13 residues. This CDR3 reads CASSPGTSNEQFF. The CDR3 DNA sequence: TGTGCCAGCAGCCCCGGGACTAGCAATGAGCAGTTCTTC. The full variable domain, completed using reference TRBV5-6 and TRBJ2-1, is DAGVTQSPTHLIKTRGQQVTLRCSPKSGHDTVSWYQQALGQGPQFIFQYYEEEERQRGNFPDRFSGHQFPNYSSELNVNALLLGDSALYLCASSPGTSNEQFFGPGTRLTVL.